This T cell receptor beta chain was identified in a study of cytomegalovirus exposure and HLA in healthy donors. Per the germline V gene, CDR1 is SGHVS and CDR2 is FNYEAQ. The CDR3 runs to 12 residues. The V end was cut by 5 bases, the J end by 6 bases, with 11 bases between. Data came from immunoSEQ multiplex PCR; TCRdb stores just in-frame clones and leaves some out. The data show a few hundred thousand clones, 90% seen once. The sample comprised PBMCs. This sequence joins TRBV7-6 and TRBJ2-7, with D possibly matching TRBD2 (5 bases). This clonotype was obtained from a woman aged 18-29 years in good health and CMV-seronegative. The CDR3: CASSLRGLEQYF. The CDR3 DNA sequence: TGTGCCAGCAGCCTCCGGGGTCTCGAGCAGTACTTC.